This TCR beta chain was profiled in a study of shared clonotypes between healthy human individuals. Original handling: There were no quality scores in the junction-only immunoSEQ sequences, so filtering differed. The protocol was immunoSEQ multiplex PCR, while the TCRdb copy is restricted to in-frame clones and leaves out a portion. The V and J calls and clone size come from that table; D and trimming were worked out from the DNA. This table holds about 1.5 million clones, 95% to 99% found once. V was clipped by 2 bases and J by 0 bases, with 15 bases between them. Per germline, CDR1 SGHNT and CDR2 YYREEE (reference sequence). The CDR3 is 17 amino acids.

This TCR was sampled from a man in his thirties or forties in good health. The chain employs TRBV5-4 and TRBJ1-3; D is undetermined. The sequencing input was naive CD4+ T cells sorted from blood. As for subset: CD45RA+ positively selected. The CDR3 nucleotides are TGTGCCAGCAGCTTAACGTTTACGTCCGGCTCTGGAAACACCATATATTTT. Protein sequence: CASSLTFTSGSGNTIYF.